This T cell receptor beta chain emerged from a study of blood T cell repertoires in COVID-19. This clone was found a few times. CDR1 and CDR2 (germline): SGHTA, FQGNSA. Trimming removed 0 bases at V and 3 bases at J, with 6 bases between. The CDR3 is made up of 13 amino acids. Profiling relied on immunoSEQ multiplex PCR, and the TCRdb table lists in-frame clones only, not all of them. The data contain approximately 300,000 clones, about 90% of them singletons. Seattle patient enrollment occurred during active infection, with longitudinal follow-up thereafter. V is TRBV7-2 and J is TRBJ2-7; D remains ambiguous. Sequenced input: peripheral blood. This clonotype was sampled from a woman aged 25 to 39 with COVID-19, enrolled during active disease. The CDR3: CASSLARNYEQYV. The CDR3 coding sequence is TGTGCCAGCAGCTTAGCTCGTAACTACGAGCAGTACGTC.